Following are 4 T cell receptor beta chains from one sample sequenced in a study of cytomegalovirus exposure and HLA in healthy donors. Amplification used 60 Vbeta primers and 13 Jbeta primers. Libraries were prepared by immunoSEQ multiplex PCR; TCRdb keeps only in-frame clonotypes and omits some of them. This sample carries roughly 260,000 clones, almost 85% of them seen once, and the ten largest clones take about 2%. The sequenced sample was PBMCs. Receptors originate from a woman aged 40 to 50 in good health and CMV-seropositive.

This chain connects TRBV4-1 to TRBJ2-1, with D perhaps TRBD1 (6 bases). V was cut by 0 bases and J by 0 bases, with 15 bases left in between. Germline CDR1 MGHRA, CDR2 YSYEKL. CDR3 length: 18 residues. CDR3: CASSQEPGTTSSYNEQFF. Written as DNA, the CDR3 is TGCGCCAGCAGCCAAGAACCCGGGACAACAAGCTCCTACAATGAGCAGTTCTTC.

V gene TRBV20-1 combines with J gene TRBJ1-1; D is unclear. The CDR3 extends over 11 amino acids. Germline loops: CDR1 DFQATT, CDR2 SNEGSKA (reference sequence). The V and J ends lost 6 bases and 2 bases respectively, with 7 bases between them. The CDR3 protein is CSAPLNTEAFF. Written as DNA, the CDR3 is TGCAGTGCCCCCCTTAACACTGAAGCTTTCTTT.

V is TRBV6-1 and J is TRBJ1-2; 11 nucleotides match TRBD1. This CDR3 has 16 amino acids. The V gene's germline CDR1 is MNHNS and CDR2 SASEGT. Germline trimming cut 2 bases from V and 6 bases from J; bases unmatched to any gene: 8. The CDR3 DNA reads as TGTGCCAGCAGTGAATGGGCGGGACAGGGGGAGGATGGCTACACCTTC. This sequence encodes CASSEWAGQGEDGYTF.

The V and J genes are TRBV7-3 and TRBJ1-5; maybe TRBD1 (6 bases). The CDR3 runs to 13 residues. V lost 5 bases and J 7 bases, leaving 12 bases between the germline ends. Germline V gene sequence: CDR1 SGHTA, CDR2 FQGTGA. CDR3 sequence (DNA): TGTGCCAGCAGCGTCCGGGACAAACAGCCCCAGCATTTT. This encodes CASSVRDKQPQHF.